The 10 T cell receptor beta chains below were found in one sample sequenced in a study of blood T cell repertoires in COVID-19. Clones were sequenced by immunoSEQ multiplex PCR, and TCRdb holds only the in-frame ones, with some missing. The sample lists just over 300,000 clones, nearly 90% seen once, with around 4.4% in the top ten. The sample taken for sequencing was PBMCs or T cells enriched from blood (not recorded which). The receptors stem from a woman younger than 35 with acute COVID-19.

Only one count was recorded for this clone. The rearrangement joins TRBV3-1 (or the pseudogene TRBV3-2) to TRBJ1-1; unclear D gene. V was trimmed by 1 base and J by 1 base, leaving 19 bases between them. This CDR3 region has 18 residues. Germline CDR1 LGHDT, CDR2 YNNKEL (reference sequence). In nucleotides, the CDR3 is TGTGCCAGCAGCCAAGCGGAGGGTTTCGGGTCGGCGAACACTGAAGCTTTCTTT. Amino acids: CASSQAEGFGSANTEAFF.

The genes are TRBV28 and TRBJ1-6; D possibly corresponds to TRBD1 (5 bases). Germline V gene lookup returns CDR1 MDHEN and CDR2 SYDVKM. With 4 bases removed from V and 14 bases from J, the gap between germline ends came to 6 bases. The CDR3 loop spans 10 amino acids. The CDR3 DNA follows: TGTGCCAGCAGTTCAGGGACCCTCCACTTT. It yields the protein CASSSGTLHF.

This clone was counted a single time. The chain couples TRBV30 to TRBJ2-7, with 14 bases fitting TRBD2. With 2 bases clipped from V and 8 bases from J, the junction kept 8 bases outside the gene matches. The V gene's germline CDR1 is GTSNPN and CDR2 SVGIG (reference sequence). This CDR3 contains 15 residues. CDR3 coding DNA: TGTGCCTGGAGTCCCACCGGGACTAGCGGGAGAAAGCAGTACTTC. Encoded protein: CAWSPTGTSGRKQYF. Variable domain in full (rest from reference TRBV30 and TRBJ2-7): SQTIHQWPATLVQPVGSPLSLECTVEGTSNPNLYWYRQAAGRGLQLLFYSVGIGQISSEVPQNLSASRPQDRQFILSSKKLLLSDSGFYLCAWSPTGTSGRKQYFGPGTRLTVT.

The gene calls are TRBV28 and TRBJ1-5; D remains ambiguous. The length of the CDR3 is 17 residues. Trimming removed 7 bases at V and 0 bases at J, with 19 bases between. Germline CDR1 reads MDHEN; CDR2 reads SYDVKM. The CDR3 coding sequence is TGTGCCAGCACCCGGGAGACCGGCAGTTATAGCAATCAGCCCCAGCATTTT. Amino acids: CASTRETGSYSNQPQHF.

The gene calls are TRBV27 and TRBJ1-4; D is perhaps TRBD1 (5 bases). Trimming stripped 2 bases from V and 8 bases from J, with 12 bases between. The germline V gene has CDR1 MNHEY and CDR2 SMNVEV (reference sequence). The CDR3 length is 14 residues. For the CDR3, the DNA is TGTGCCAGCAGTTTAAAGTGGGGGGGAGAAAAACTGTTTTTT. Translated, it gives CASSLKWGGEKLFF.

The chain carries TRBV5-1 and TRBJ1-1; D not certain. This CDR3 is 13 amino acids long. Trimming cost V 0 bases and J 6 bases, with 9 bases left between them. Germline CDR1 is SGHRS and CDR2 is YFSETQ. CDR3 DNA: TGCGCCAGCAGCTTGGACCGAGTGGCTGAAGCTTTCTTT. It yields the protein CASSLDRVAEAFF.

V is TRBV30 and J is TRBJ2-5; no clear D gene. CDR3 size: 14 residues. Between the trimmed V and J ends, which lost 2 bases and 5 bases, there was a span of 15 bases. Germline CDR1 GTSNPN, CDR2 SVGIG (reference sequence). The DNA of the CDR3 is TGTGCCTGGAGTTTCCGACTTGAGGCGGAGACCCAGTACTTC. Amino acids: CAWSFRLEAETQYF.

This clone came up a few times. V and J are TRBV14 and TRBJ2-2, with D unclear. Germline CDR1 and CDR2: SGHDN and FVKESK. Trimming cost V 4 bases and J 7 bases, with 13 bases left between them. The CDR3 totals 14 residues. CDR3 loop: CASSPLRSHGELFF. CDR3 bases: TGTGCCAGCAGCCCCCTGAGGTCCCACGGGGAGCTGTTTTTT.

The gene calls are TRBV2 and TRBJ2-5, with D possibly matching TRBD1 (6 bases). The CDR3 is made up of 16 amino acids. Trimming pared 7 bases from V and 2 bases from J, leaving 20 bases between. Germline values: CDR1 SNHLY, CDR2 FYNNEI. CDR3 DNA sequence: TGTGCCAGCATCCAATTCTCCGGGACAAGACAAGAGACCCAGTACTTC. Its protein product is CASIQFSGTRQETQYF.

The chain combines TRBV6-5 with TRBJ2-1; 10 nucleotides agree with TRBD2. This CDR3 comprises 16 residues. Trimming at V came to 0 bases and at J to 4 bases, leaving 3 bases not matched to a gene. The germline gives CDR1 MNHEY, CDR2 SVGAGI. CDR3 DNA sequence: TGTGCCAGCAGTTACTCGCTAGCGGGAGAATACAATGAGCAGTTCTTC. Its translation is CASSYSLAGEYNEQFF.